The sequence of this T cell receptor (beta chain) was determined in a study of identifying expanded T cells in peripheral blood. Study-wide results and limits: Clone count variance between approximately two-week samples rose with total template count. Differentially abundant clones: around 1.2 between replicates, 16.4 at two to three weeks, 19 to 20 at four.

No infections or other immune events were documented during collection. Worth noting for this clone: No antigen is known for it.

Libraries were prepared by immunoSEQ multiplex PCR; TCRdb keeps only in-frame clonotypes and omits some of them. The sample holds 100,000 to 150,000 clones, approximately 80% seen once. Trimming took off 0 bases at V and 0 bases at J, with 12 bases between the two ends. The germline gives CDR1 SSHAT, CDR2 FNYEAQ (reference sequence). This CDR3 contains 17 residues. The chain links TRBV7-7 to TRBJ1-3, with D hard to call. The TCR comes from a person aged 18 to 75 in good health. The specimen sequenced was blood. For the CDR3, the DNA is TGTGCCAGCAGCTTAGCGGTGGCAGTTAGCTCTGGAAACACCATATATTTT. It specifies CASSLAVAVSSGNTIYF.